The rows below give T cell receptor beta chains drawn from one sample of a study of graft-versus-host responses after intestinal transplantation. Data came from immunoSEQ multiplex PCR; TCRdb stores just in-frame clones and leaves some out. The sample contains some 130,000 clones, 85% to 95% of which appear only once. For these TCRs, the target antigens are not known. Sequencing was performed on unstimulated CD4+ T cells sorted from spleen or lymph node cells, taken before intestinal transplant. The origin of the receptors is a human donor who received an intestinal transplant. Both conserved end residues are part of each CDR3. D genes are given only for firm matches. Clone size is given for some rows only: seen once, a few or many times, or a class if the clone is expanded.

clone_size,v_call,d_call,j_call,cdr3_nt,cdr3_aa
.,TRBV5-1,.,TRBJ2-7,TGCGCCAGCAGCTGGCAACAGGGAAACGAGCAGTACTTC,CASSWQQGNEQYF
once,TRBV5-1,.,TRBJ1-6,TGCGCCAGCAGCTCACAGGGAAACTATAATTCACCCCTCCACTTT,CASSSQGNYNSPLHF
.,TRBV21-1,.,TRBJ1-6,TGTGCCAGCAGCAACCCGGGGTCCTATAATTCACCCCTCCACTTT,CASSNPGSYNSPLHF
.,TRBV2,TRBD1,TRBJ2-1,TGTGCCAGCAGGCGACAGGGGGGCGGCGCCTCCTACAATGAGCAGTTCTTC,CASRRQGGGASYNEQFF
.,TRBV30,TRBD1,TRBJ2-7,TGTGCCTGGTCTAAACAGGGGCGTGAGCAGTACTTC,CAWSKQGREQYF
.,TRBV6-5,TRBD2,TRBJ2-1,TGTGCCAGCAGCCTTAGCGGGGGGGCCTGGGATGAGCAGTTCTTC,CASSLSGGAWDEQFF
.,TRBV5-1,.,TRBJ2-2,TGCGCCAGCAGCTTGATCGGGGCGAACACCGGGGAGCTGTTTTTT,CASSLIGANTGELFF
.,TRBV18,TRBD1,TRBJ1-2,TGTGCCAGCTCACCACCTCAGGGGGCGCGGTTGAACTATGGCTACACCTTC,CASSPPQGARLNYGYTF
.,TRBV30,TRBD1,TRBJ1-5,TGTGCCTGGAGTGTCACAGGGGGAGTTCAGCCCCAGCATTTT,CAWSVTGGVQPQHF
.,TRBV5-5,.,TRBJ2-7,TGTGCCAGCAGCCTCCGAGGCGAGCAGTACTTC,CASSLRGEQYF
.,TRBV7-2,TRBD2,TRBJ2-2,TGTGCCAGCAGATATGGGCGGGGGACGGGCGGGGAGCTGTTTTTT,CASRYGRGTGGELFF
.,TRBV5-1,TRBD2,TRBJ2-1,TGCGCCAGCAGCCCGGGGGGAGACAACCAAGCCGACAATGAGCAGTTCTTC,CASSPGGDNQADNEQFF
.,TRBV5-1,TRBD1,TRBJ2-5,TGCGCCAGCAGCCAGGGGGCGGCAGGCCAAGAGACCCAGTACTTC,CASSQGAAGQETQYF
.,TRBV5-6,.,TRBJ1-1,TGTGCCAGCAGCTTGAGTTGGGGGATGAACACTGAAGCTTTCTTT,CASSLSWGMNTEAFF
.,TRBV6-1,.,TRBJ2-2,TGTGCCAGTCGAGGGAACGGGGAGCTGTTTTTT,CASRGNGELFF
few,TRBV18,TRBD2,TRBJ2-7,TGTGCCAGCTCACCACCGAGTGTCGGGGGGGCCTACGAGCAGTACTTC,CASSPPSVGGAYEQYF
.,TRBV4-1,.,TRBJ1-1,TGCGCCAGCAGCCAAGCCTGGGGTTTGAACACTGAAGCTTTCTTT,CASSQAWGLNTEAFF
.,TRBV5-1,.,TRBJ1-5,TGCGCCAGCAGCCCAACGTCAGGGGAAAATCAGCCCCAGCATTTT,CASSPTSGENQPQHF
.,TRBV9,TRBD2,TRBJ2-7,TGTGCCAGCAGCGTTGCTAGCGGGGGGTCCCACGAGCAGTACTTC,CASSVASGGSHEQYF
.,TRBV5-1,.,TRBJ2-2,TGCGCCAGCAGCTCAGGAAACACGAACACCGGGGAGCTGTTTTTT,CASSSGNTNTGELFF
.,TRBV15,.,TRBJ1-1,TGTGCCACCAGCAGAGTTAGGGGCAGTACGTCCCTGGTAGCTTTCTTT,CATSRVRGSTSLVAFF
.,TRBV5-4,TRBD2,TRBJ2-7,TGTGCCAGCAGCTTAAGCGGGGGGTCCTACGAGCAGTACTTC,CASSLSGGSYEQYF
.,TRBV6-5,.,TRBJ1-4,TGTGCCAGCAGTTACGGACCGAGAGAAAAACTGTTTTTT,CASSYGPREKLFF
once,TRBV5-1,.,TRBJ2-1,TGCGCCAGCAGCTTGGCCGATGGCAATGAGCAGTTCTTC,CASSLADGNEQFF
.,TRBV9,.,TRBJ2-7,TGTGCCAGCAGCGTCCTCGGGGGCCCCTCCTACGAGCAGTACTTC,CASSVLGGPSYEQYF
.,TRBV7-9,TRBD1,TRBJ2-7,TGTGCCAGCAGCACCGCCGGGACAGTCGAGCAGTACTTC,CASSTAGTVEQYF
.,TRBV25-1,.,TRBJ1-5,TGTGCCAGCCCCCGTCCAGGTGATCAGCCCCAGCATTTT,CASPRPGDQPQHF
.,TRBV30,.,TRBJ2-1,TGTGCCTGGGATGAGCAGTTCTTC,CAWDEQFF
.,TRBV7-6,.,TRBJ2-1,TGTGCCAGCAGCTTAGCGTTGGCCCCTCGCGAGCAGTTCTTC,CASSLALAPREQFF
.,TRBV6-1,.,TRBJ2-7,TGTGCCAGCGGAGGGGGTAGGTACTACGAGCAGTACTTC,CASGGGRYYEQYF
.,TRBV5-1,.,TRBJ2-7,TGCGCCAGCAGCTTGGTAGGTCAGAAGGGATACGAGCAGTACTTC,CASSLVGQKGYEQYF
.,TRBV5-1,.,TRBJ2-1,TGCGCCAGCAGCTTGAGGAATGAGCAGTTCTTC,CASSLRNEQFF
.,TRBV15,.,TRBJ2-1,TGTGCCACCAGCAGGGACGCAGGGTTCAATGAGCAGTTCTTC,CATSRDAGFNEQFF
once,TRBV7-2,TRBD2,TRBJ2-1,TGTGCCAGCAGCTTAGCCGGGACTAGCGCCTACAATGAGCAGTTCTTC,CASSLAGTSAYNEQFF
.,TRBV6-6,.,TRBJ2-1,TGTGCCAGCAGTTACTCCACAGGGATGTGGGACAATGAGCAGTTCTTC,CASSYSTGMWDNEQFF
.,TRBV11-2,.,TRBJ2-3,TGTGCCAGCAGCGTAACCCGGGGGGCTGCAGATACGCAGTATTTT,CASSVTRGAADTQYF
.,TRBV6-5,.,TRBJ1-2,TGTGCCAGCGTAAACAGGGCTAACTATGGCTACACCTTC,CASVNRANYGYTF
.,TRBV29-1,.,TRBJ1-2,TGCAGCGTCGCAGGGGACGAGGACTATGGCTACACCTTC,CSVAGDEDYGYTF
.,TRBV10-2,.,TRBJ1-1,TGCGCCAGCATTATGACCTATCCAAGCACTGAAGCTTTCTTT,CASIMTYPSTEAFF
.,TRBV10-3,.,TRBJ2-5,TGTGCCATCAGTGAGTCCGAGACCCAGTACTTC,CAISESETQYF
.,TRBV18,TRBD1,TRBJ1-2,TGTGCCAGCTCACCAGACAGGGAAGACTATGGCTACACCTTC,CASSPDREDYGYTF
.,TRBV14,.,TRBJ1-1,TGTGCCAGCAGCCAGGCCGGGGGGCGGAACACTGAAGCTTTCTTT,CASSQAGGRNTEAFF
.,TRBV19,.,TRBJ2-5,TGTGCCAGTAGTATCAATGGGAGGCAAGAGACCCAGTACTTC,CASSINGRQETQYF
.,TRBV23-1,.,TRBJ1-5,TGCGCCAGCAGGCGACAAGGCCGGAGAAATCAGCCCCAGCATTTT,CASRRQGRRNQPQHF
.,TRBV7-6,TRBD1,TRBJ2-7,TGTGCCAGCAGCACAAGACAGGGGGCGGGAGAGCAGTACTTC,CASSTRQGAGEQYF
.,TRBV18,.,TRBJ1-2,TGTGCCAGCTCACCCAACAGACGTAACTATGGCTACACCTTC,CASSPNRRNYGYTF
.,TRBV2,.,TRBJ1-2,TGTGCCAGCAGCCAGGGTAGGGACCAATATGGCTACACCTTC,CASSQGRDQYGYTF
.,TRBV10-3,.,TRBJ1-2,TGTGCCATTTACGAACCCCCGGGTCGGTATGGCTACACCTTC,CAIYEPPGRYGYTF
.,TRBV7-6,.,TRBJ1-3,TGTGCCAGCAGCCCACCGACAGCAAGGATGTACTCTGGAAACACCATATATTTT,CASSPPTARMYSGNTIYF
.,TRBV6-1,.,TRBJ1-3,TGTGCCAGCCAAAACAGGGTTGGAACCGGAAACACCATATATTTT,CASQNRVGTGNTIYF
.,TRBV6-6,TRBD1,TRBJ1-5,TGTGCCAGCAGTCAGGACAGGGCAAATCAGCCCCAGCATTTT,CASSQDRANQPQHF
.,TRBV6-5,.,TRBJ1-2,TGTGCCAGCAGTTACTCTATGAACTATGGCTACACCTTC,CASSYSMNYGYTF
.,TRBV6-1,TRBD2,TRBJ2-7,TGTGCCAGCACCCTCAGCGGGGACCTACGCCACGAGCAGTACTTC,CASTLSGDLRHEQYF
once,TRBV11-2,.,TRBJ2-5,TGTGCCAGCAGCTGGGGTAGCGGAGGGGTAGAGACCCAGTACTTC,CASSWGSGGVETQYF
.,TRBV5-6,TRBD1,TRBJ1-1,TGTGCCAGCAGCTTGACAGGGGCCTTGAACACTGAAGCTTTCTTT,CASSLTGALNTEAFF
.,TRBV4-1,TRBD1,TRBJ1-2,TGCGCCAGCAGCCAAGAGTCCAGGGGGCGAGCCTTAGGCTATGGCTACACCTTC,CASSQESRGRALGYGYTF
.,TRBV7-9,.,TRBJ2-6,TGTGCCAGCAGCTTACTTGGCGCACTCTCTGGGGCCAACGTCCTGACTTTC,CASSLLGALSGANVLTF
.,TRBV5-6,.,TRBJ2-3,TGTGCCAGCAGTCGCCGGGACATCCGCACAGATACGCAGTATTTT,CASSRRDIRTDTQYF
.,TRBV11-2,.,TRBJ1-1,TGTGCCAGCAGCCGACAAGGCACTGAAGCTTTCTTT,CASSRQGTEAFF
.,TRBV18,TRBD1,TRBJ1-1,TGTGCCAGCTCACTGACAGGGGGCGCATTAGAAGCTTTCTTT,CASSLTGGALEAFF